The 9 T cell receptor beta chains presented below share a single source sample, sequenced in a study of beta chain features in type 1 diabetes. Every isolated RNA sample was fully reverse transcribed, so sequencing captured expressed TCRB transcripts. The assay was immunoSEQ multiplex PCR, and TCRdb's table has in-frame clones only and misses some. The sample has 250,000 or so clones, 25% to 35% seen once. The sequencing input was central memory CD4+ T cells from blood. The receptors derive from a man aged 25 to 40 in good health.

The chain employs TRBV7-8 and TRBJ2-7; tentatively, D is TRBD1 (6 bases). This CDR3 has 14 residues. Germline CDR1 SGHVS, CDR2 FQNEAQ. The V and J ends lost 5 bases and 5 bases respectively, with 16 bases between them. The CDR3 nucleotides read TGTGCCAGCAGCCCAACCGGCAGGGGCGACGAGCAGTACTTC. This translates into CASSPTGRGDEQYF.

This chain connects TRBV7-2 to TRBJ1-1; 9 bases fit TRBD1. The CDR3 spans 16 residues. In germline, CDR1 is SGHTA, CDR2 FQGNSA. The J segment lost 5 bases and the V segment lost 5 bases, leaving 12 bases of the junction unmatched. CDR3 protein: CASSLTGGSKYTEAFF. CDR3 nucleotides: TGTGCCAGCAGCCTCACAGGGGGCAGTAAGTATACTGAAGCTTTCTTT.

This clone was found a few times. V gene TRBV29-1 combines with J gene TRBJ2-5; the D is unclear. Germline CDR1 SQVTM, CDR2 ANQGSEA. CDR3 length: 12 amino acids. The V gene lost 4 bases and the J gene lost 4 bases, with 10 bases spanning the gap. CDR3 sequence reads: CSVVGSAETQYF. CDR3 nucleotides: TGCAGCGTTGTAGGGTCAGCAGAGACCCAGTACTTC. The complete variable domain, with remaining parts taken from reference TRBV29-1 and TRBJ2-5, reads SAVISQKPSRDICQRGTSLTIQCQVDSQVTMMFWYRQQPGQSLTLIATANQGSEATYESGFVIDKFPISRPNLTFSTLTVSNMSPEDSSIYLCSVVGSAETQYFGPGTRLLVL.

This clone has ten or more counts. The chain links TRBV30 to TRBJ1-1; no clear D. With 5 bases removed from V and 7 bases from J, the gap between germline ends came to 14 bases. The CDR3 is made up of 12 amino acids. Looked up from germline, CDR1 is GTSNPN and CDR2 is SVGIG (reference sequence). CDR3 DNA: TGTGCCTGGGGGGAGGGTCCCCTTGAAGCTTTCTTT. Its protein product is CAWGEGPLEAFF.

The V gene is TRBV7-9, the J gene TRBJ2-3, with 13 positions matching TRBD2. The J segment lost 1 base and the V segment lost 5 bases, leaving 3 bases of the junction unmatched. CDR1 SEHNR and CDR2 FQNEAQ come from the germline V gene (reference sequence). CDR3 size: 16 residues. CDR3 sequence: CASSLGLAGRTDTQYF. CDR3 coding DNA: TGTGCCAGCAGCCTGGGACTAGCGGGACGCACAGATACGCAGTATTTT.

This clone came up a few times. The V and J genes are TRBV2 and TRBJ2-1, with D maybe TRBD2 (5 bases). The CDR3 extends over 16 amino acids. The ends were cut back, 5 bases at V and 0 bases at J, with 14 bases in the middle. Germline values: CDR1 SNHLY, CDR2 FYNNEI. The CDR3 region is CASSWRSASSYNEQFF. In DNA form, the CDR3 reads TGTGCCAGCAGTTGGAGGAGTGCAAGCTCCTACAATGAGCAGTTCTTC. Using reference TRBV2 and TRBJ2-1 for the parts outside the CDR3, the full variable domain is EPEVTQTPSHQVTQMGQEVILRCVPISNHLYFYWYRQILGQKVEFLVSFYNNEISEKSEIFDDQFSVERPDGSNFTLKIRSTKLEDSAMYFCASSWRSASSYNEQFFGPGTRLTVL.

The J gene is TRBJ2-3, the V gene TRBV4-3, with 7 positions matching TRBD2. Germline V gene sequence: CDR1 LGHNA, CDR2 YSLEER. The CDR3 spans 15 residues. V lost 0 bases to trimming and J lost 5 bases; unmatched junction nucleotides: 5. The CDR3 coding sequence is TGCGCCAGCAGCCAAGAGGGAGGGGCCGTAGATACGCAGTATTTT. It is translated as CASSQEGGAVDTQYF.

This clone was seen more than once but under ten times. This rearrangement joins TRBV29-1 to TRBJ2-1, with 7 bases fitting TRBD2. This CDR3 is 14 amino acids long. The germline CDR1 and CDR2 sequences are SQVTM and ANQGSEA. V dropped 7 bases and J dropped 5; count of bases not matched to a gene: 11. CDR3 sequence: CSARSSSGNNEQFF. The CDR3, as DNA: TGCAGCGCCCGATCTTCTAGCGGAAACAATGAGCAGTTCTTC.

V usage is TRBV5-1 and J usage is TRBJ2-1; 7 bases agree with TRBD1. The CDR3 loop spans 13 amino acids. Germline V gene sequence: CDR1 SGHRS, CDR2 YFSETQ. The trim removed 7 bases at V and 5 bases at J, leaving 6 bases unmatched. The CDR3 region has the DNA TGCGCCAGCTCTGAGGGGGCGGACAATGAGCAGTTCTTC. Protein sequence: CASSEGADNEQFF.